This T cell receptor beta chain was obtained from a study of cytomegalovirus exposure and HLA in healthy donors. Overall study results and limits: Earlier analysis yielded a pattern in which most TCR beta V segments were productive about 90% or about 30% of the time. A later analysis found TCR association rates differed by HLA locus, highest for DRB1 and lowest for HLA-C. A highly shared variant cluster was judged a likely technical artifact. Whilst most TCR sequences proved rare, a subset of public TCRs occurred across many donors.

The PCR ran on 60 Vbeta and 13 Jbeta primers. Assay used: immunoSEQ multiplex PCR; TCRdb lists only in-frame clones, some missing. This sample has under 300,000 clones; 65% to 85% occur once, and the top ten carry under 3%. This clone was seen a single time. Its antigen is undetermined. The CDR3 has 15 amino acids. With V trimmed by 5 bases and J by 7 bases, 11 bases remained unmatched. Germline V gene sequence: CDR1 SGHRS, CDR2 YFSETQ. The TCR comes from a female donor in good health and CMV-seronegative. The material sequenced was PBMCs. The V and J genes are TRBV5-1 and TRBJ1-4; 7 nucleotides agree with TRBD1. In DNA, the CDR3 is TGCGCCAGCAGGCAAACGACAGGGTTTGGTGAAAAACTGTTTTTT. Residues: CASRQTTGFGEKLFF. The full variable domain, its missing parts supplied by reference TRBV5-1 and TRBJ1-4, is KAGVTQTPRYLIKTRGQQVTLSCSPISGHRSVSWYQQTPGQGLQFLFEYFSETQRNKGNFPGRFSGRQFSNSRSEMNVSTLELGDSALYLCASRQTTGFGEKLFFGSGTQLSVL.